The clone carrying this T cell receptor (beta chain) was recorded once. Its specificity is unknown. CDR1 is SQVTM, CDR2 ANQGSEA, per germline. Between the trimmed V and J ends, which lost 4 bases and 6 bases, there was a span of 10 bases. The CDR3 runs to 11 residues. The assay was immunoSEQ multiplex PCR, and TCRdb's table has in-frame clones only and misses some. The sample consists of around 220,000 clones, approximately 86% of them appearing once. This entry is derived from a study of cytomegalovirus exposure and HLA in healthy donors. Study at large: The roughly 670 first-cohort repertoires shared a platform with the roughly 130 validation repertoires, as reported in a later analysis. Study results and caveats: According to the study, 160 or so TCR beta chains were cytomegalovirus-associated. Most sequenced TCRs were rare (though some public TCRs occurred in many donors).

Sample: PBMCs. This sequence was found in a woman under 30 in good health and CMV-seronegative. The chain uses TRBV29-1 and TRBJ2-7; D possibly corresponds to TRBD1 (6 bases). Here the CDR3 reads CSVGEQGEQYF. The CDR3 DNA reads TGCAGCGTTGGCGAACAGGGCGAGCAGTACTTC.